This TCR beta chain stems from a study of blood T cell repertoires in COVID-19. Study-wide background: The analysed material was cDNA or gDNA that came from T cells, B-cell-depleted T cells, or PBMCs.

TCRdb's table, derived via immunoSEQ multiplex PCR, lists solely in-frame clones and lacks some. Among 77,000 or so clones, roughly 70% were seen once, and the ten largest hold 2.5% to 3%. Between the trimmed V and J ends, which lost 4 bases and 7 bases, there was a span of 10 bases. The CDR3 consists of 11 residues. Germline loops: CDR1 GTSNPN, CDR2 SVGIG (reference sequence). The sequencing sample was made of peripheral blood. The TCR comes from a human donor with acute or convalescent COVID-19. The donor label of this sample is uncertain. This chain joins TRBV30 and TRBJ1-1, with unresolved D. CDR3 DNA sequence: TGTGCCTGGATCGTATTCTATGAAGCTTTCTTT. Residues: CAWIVFYEAFF.